This entry lists 31 T cell receptor beta chains sequenced from one sample in a study of cytomegalovirus exposure and HLA in healthy donors. PCR amplification relied on 60 Vbeta primers (plus 13 Jbeta primers). This table comes from immunoSEQ multiplex PCR, and its TCRdb copy is limited to in-frame clones, with some not included. The sample holds 120,000 to 150,000 clones; over 70% are singletons and the top ten take around 1.7%. Sequenced: PBMCs. Receptor source: a woman in her forties in good health and CMV-seronegative.

The chain recombines TRBV30 with TRBJ1-3; D unclear. The CDR3 is 12 amino acids. Trimming took off 4 bases at V and 7 bases at J, with 11 bases between the two ends. From germline, CDR1 is GTSNPN and CDR2 SVGIG (reference sequence). CDR3 amino acids: CAWKKSGNTIYF. CDR3 coding DNA: TGTGCCTGGAAAAAAAGCGGGAACACCATATATTTT.

V and J are TRBV6-6 and TRBJ1-1; D call uncertain. Per germline, CDR1 MNHNY and CDR2 SVGAGI (reference sequence). CDR3 length: 15 residues. V lost 2 bases, J lost 1 base, and 11 bases lay in between. This CDR3 reads CASSYPADSNTEAFF. CDR3 nucleotide sequence: TGTGCCAGCAGTTACCCCGCCGACTCGAACACTGAAGCTTTCTTT.

The V gene is TRBV10-1, the J gene TRBJ2-7; tentative D call: TRBD2 (6 bases). This CDR3 is 12 amino acids long. The germline V gene encodes CDR1 WNHNN and CDR2 SYGVQD (reference sequence). Trimming shortened V by 7 bases and J by 6 bases, and 13 bases separated the two germline ends. CDR3 protein: CASMGRGGEQYF. In DNA, the CDR3 is TGCGCCAGCATGGGGCGGGGTGGCGAGCAGTACTTC.

The V call is TRBV5-4, the J call TRBJ2-7, with D possibly being TRBD2 (6 bases). This CDR3 comprises 16 residues. Germline-derived CDR1 and CDR2 are SGHNT and YYREEE (reference sequence). V lost 5 bases and J lost 0, with 18 bases in between. Here the CDR3 DNA reads TGTGCCAGCAGTTTATACCGGGACTCCTACTCCTACGAGCAGTACTTC. Protein product: CASSLYRDSYSYEQYF.

This chain joins TRBV28 and TRBJ1-3; a possible D gene is TRBD1 (6 bases). CDR3 size: 14 residues. CDR1 MDHEN and CDR2 SYDVKM come from the germline V gene. Trimming left V 6 bases short and J 4 bases short, with 13 bases between. The CDR3 sequence is CASRRGGLGNTIYF. CDR3 DNA sequence: TGTGCCAGCAGGAGGGGGGGCTTGGGAAACACCATATATTTT.

The chain employs TRBV5-1 and TRBJ1-2; no firm D call. Germline CDR1 and CDR2: SGHRS and YFSETQ. Trimming removed 5 bases at V and 6 bases at J, with 14 bases between. CDR3 length: 13 amino acids. The CDR3 DNA is TGCGCCAGCAGTTACGCTACAGTTAATGGCTACACCTTC. Translation: CASSYATVNGYTF.

V and J are TRBV27 and TRBJ2-3; unclear D gene. The CDR3 is 11 residues long. Germline V CDR1 and CDR2: MNHEY, SMNVEV (reference sequence). V gave up 6 bases and J gave up 8 bases, with 9 bases separating them. CDR3 residues: CASRARGTQYF. In DNA, the CDR3 is TGTGCCAGCAGGGCACGAGGTACGCAGTATTTT.

V gene TRBV30 combines with J gene TRBJ1-1; no reliable D call. The germline CDR1 and CDR2 sequences are GTSNPN and SVGIG (reference sequence). The CDR3 is 13 amino acids. V dropped 2 bases and J dropped 1 base, with 8 bases sitting between them. DNA for the CDR3: TGTGCCTGGAGTCGGGTGAGGAACACTGAAGCTTTCTTT. It encodes CAWSRVRNTEAFF.

CDR3 in DNA: TGTGCCACCAGCAGAGCGGCGGGCAGGGGTCTGGATGGCTACACCTTC. Encoded protein: CATSRAAGRGLDGYTF. The chain combines TRBV15 with TRBJ1-2, with D tentatively TRBD1 (6 bases). CDR1 LNHNV and CDR2 YYDKDF come from the germline V gene (reference sequence). This CDR3 is 16 amino acids long. Trimming cost V 1 base and J 6 bases, with 18 bases left between them.

This clone appeared a few times. The V and J genes are TRBV25-1 and TRBJ1-6; unclear D gene. CDR1 is MGHDK, CDR2 SYGVNS, per germline. The length of the CDR3 is 15 residues. Deletions cut 2 bases from V and 13 bases from J, with 18 bases between. This chain's CDR3 is CASSEGVNPGFPLHF. The DNA for the CDR3 is TGTGCCAGCAGTGAAGGAGTCAATCCGGGTTTCCCCCTCCACTTT.

The genes are TRBV27 and TRBJ1-5, with a weak D call TRBD1 (6 bases). The CDR3 consists of 15 residues. Germline lookup yields CDR1 MNHEY and CDR2 SMNVEV (reference sequence). With 6 bases removed from V and 0 bases from J, the gap between germline ends came to 12 bases. The CDR3 sequence: CASSLTGTSNQPQHF. In nucleotides, the CDR3 is TGTGCCAGCAGCCTGACAGGAACTAGCAATCAGCCCCAGCATTTT.

This clone was observed a few times. The chain has TRBV27 and TRBJ2-4; 10 bases align to TRBD1. The CDR3 runs 15 residues. Germline V lookup: CDR1 MNHEY, CDR2 SMNVEV (reference sequence). J lost 0 bases, V lost 8 bases, and 4 bases had no gene match. CDR3 coding DNA: TGTGCCAGCCGGGACAGGGGACTAGCCAAAAACATTCAGTACTTC. As protein: CASRDRGLAKNIQYF.

The sample holds a few counts of this clone. This chain links TRBV6-1 with TRBJ1-1, with 7 positions matching TRBD1. The J segment lost 10 bases and the V segment lost 2 bases, leaving 4 bases of the junction unmatched. CDR1 MNHNS and CDR2 SASEGT come from the germline V gene. The CDR3 has 12 residues. The CDR3 coding sequence is TGTGCCAGCAGTGAACAGGGGGAAGGAGCTTTCTTT. It specifies CASSEQGEGAFF.

This clone was seen only a few times. The genes are TRBV2 and TRBJ1-1; 7 bases agree with TRBD1. The V and J ends lost 2 bases and 7 bases, in that order; junction bases with no gene match: 4. Per the germline V gene, CDR1 is SNHLY and CDR2 is FYNNEI. This CDR3 is built from 13 residues. The CDR3 reads CASSELAGGEAFF. Here the CDR3 DNA reads TGTGCCAGCAGTGAACTGGCAGGGGGTGAAGCTTTCTTT.

CDR3 sequence: CASSDPSGRDEQFF. CDR3 bases: TGTGCCAGCAGTGACCCTAGCGGGAGGGATGAGCAGTTCTTC. The chain has TRBV2 and TRBJ2-1, with 12 bases lining up with TRBD2. V trimming: 3 bases; J trimming: 8 bases; junction bases outside the gene matches: 2. CDR3 length equals 14 residues. Germline assignment: CDR1 SNHLY and CDR2 FYNNEI.

V and J are TRBV6-6 and TRBJ2-7, with D maybe TRBD1 (6 bases). The CDR3 spans 16 residues. V dropped 6 bases and J dropped 0 bases, with 18 bases sitting between them. Germline-derived CDR1 and CDR2 are MNHNY and SVGAGI (reference sequence). CDR3 DNA: TGTGCCAGCAGAGCCAAGACAGGTGCTCACTCCTACGAGCAGTACTTC. Its protein is CASRAKTGAHSYEQYF.

The chain recombines TRBV7-8 with TRBJ2-2; 8 bases fit TRBD1. This CDR3 region has 16 residues. V gave up 4 bases and J gave up 2 bases; unmatched junction bases: 6. Germline V gene lookup returns CDR1 SGHVS and CDR2 FQNEAQ. The CDR3 bases are TGTGCCAGCAGCTCCCGGACAGGGACCAACACCGGGGAGCTGTTTTTT. Amino acid sequence: CASSSRTGTNTGELFF.

This clone showed up just once. The chain is built from TRBV5-1 and TRBJ1-2; 9 positions agree with TRBD1. Looked up from germline, CDR1 is SGHRS and CDR2 is YFSETQ. CDR3 length: 14 amino acids. V trimming: 3 bases; J trimming: 1 base; junction bases outside the gene matches: 1. The CDR3 sequence is CASSWTGDNYGYTF. The CDR3 DNA sequence: TGCGCCAGCAGCTGGACAGGGGATAACTATGGCTACACCTTC.

The chain carries TRBV7-6 and TRBJ2-1; possible D gene TRBD2, 6 bases. Germline CDR1 and CDR2: SGHVS and FNYEAQ. This CDR3 is 13 amino acids long. V gave up 1 base and J gave up 10 bases, with 11 bases separating them. The CDR3 loop reads CASSLGDSLEQFF. For the CDR3, the DNA is TGTGCCAGCAGCTTAGGGGACTCCCTGGAGCAGTTCTTC. Together with reference TRBV7-6 and TRBJ2-1, the CDR3 gives the full variable domain: GAGVSQSPRYKVTKRGQDVALRCDPISGHVSLYWYRQALGQGPEFLTYFNYEAQQDKSGLPNDRFSAERPEGSISTLTIQRTEQRDSAMYRCASSLGDSLEQFFGPGTRLTVL.

The V gene is TRBV7-2, the J gene TRBJ2-7; 9 bases align to TRBD2. CDR3 length equals 16 residues. Germline V gene lookup returns CDR1 SGHTA and CDR2 FQGNSA. V was clipped by 4 bases and J by 6 bases; unmatched bases: 13. The CDR3 loop reads CASSSQKSGRLGEQYF. Written as DNA, the CDR3 is TGTGCCAGCAGCTCGCAGAAGAGCGGGAGGTTGGGCGAGCAGTACTTC.

The rearrangement uses TRBV18 and TRBJ1-4; 9 bases fit TRBD1. Trimming removed 5 bases from V and 4 bases from J; junction bases left unmatched: 8. The CDR3 is 16 residues long. Germline V CDR1 and CDR2: KGHSH, LQKENI. CDR3 in DNA: TGTGCCAGCTCAGCCCCGGGACAGGGCCATAATGAAAAACTGTTTTTT. Protein: CASSAPGQGHNEKLFF.

The rearrangement links TRBV5-8 to TRBJ2-4; possibly TRBD2 for D (6 bases). Trimming shortened V by 4 bases and J by 8 bases, and 16 bases separated the two germline ends. The CDR3 is 14 amino acids. Germline CDR1 SGHTS, CDR2 YDEGEE. The CDR3 here is CASSRILGTYIQYF. The CDR3, as DNA: TGTGCCAGCAGCCGGATTCTCGGGACTTACATTCAGTACTTC.

The chain recombines TRBV6-5 with TRBJ2-7, with no clear D. The DNA matches TRBJ2-5 better at its end, which makes the J call doubtful. From germline, CDR1 is MNHEY and CDR2 SVGAGI. This CDR3 region has 14 residues. CDR3 sequence: CASSTRSNGETQYF. CDR3 bases: TGTGCCAGCAGCACGAGGAGTAATGGGGAGACCCAGTACTTC.

This clone has a handful of counts. The V and J genes are TRBV29-1 and TRBJ2-1, with 8 bases fitting TRBD2. Germline V gene sequence: CDR1 SQVTM, CDR2 ANQGSEA. The CDR3 runs to 13 residues. The CDR3 sequence: CSSSGISYNEQFF. CDR3 DNA: TGCAGTAGTAGCGGGATCTCCTACAATGAGCAGTTCTTC.

The chain recombines TRBV6-5 with TRBJ1-1; D gene unclear. Trimming took 0 bases from V and 5 from J, leaving 13 bases between them. The V gene's germline CDR1 is MNHEY and CDR2 SVGAGI. CDR3 length equals 15 residues. For the CDR3, the DNA is TGTGCCAGCAGTTACTCACGACGGGGAGGGACTGAAGCTTTCTTT. It yields the protein CASSYSRRGGTEAFF.

The V gene is TRBV6-1, the J gene TRBJ1-1; 7 bases fit TRBD1. This CDR3 is 15 amino acids long. V lost 1 base to trimming and J lost 5 bases; unmatched junction nucleotides: 7. In germline, CDR1 is MNHNS, CDR2 SASEGT. As DNA, the CDR3 is TGTGCCAGCAGTGAAGTTGAGGGGGCTTTAACTGAAGCTTTCTTT. Protein: CASSEVEGALTEAFF.

The rearrangement joins TRBV30 to TRBJ2-7, with a possible D match to TRBD2 (5 bases). This CDR3 region has 13 residues. V was trimmed by 4 bases and J by 2 bases, leaving 12 bases between them. Germline V gives CDR1 GTSNPN, CDR2 SVGIG (reference sequence). CDR3 bases: TGTGCCTGGATCTCGGGAATGACCTACGAGCAGTACTTC. Translation: CAWISGMTYEQYF.

As concerns this clone: Germline is not matched at one junction end, which may reflect a read error. The chain uses TRBV7-9 and TRBJ1-1, with D unclear. This CDR3 is 13 amino acids long. The germline gives CDR1 SEHNR, CDR2 FQNEAQ (reference sequence). The CDR3 sequence is CSSSPVGYTEAFF. Here the CDR3 DNA reads TGTTCCAGCAGCCCCGTCGGGTACACTGAAGCTTTCTTT.

This clone showed up just once. Its ends do not fully match the called genes, so a read error is possible. The chain uses TRBV9 and TRBJ1-2; D is ambiguous. The CDR3 sequence is 14 residues long. Germline assignment: CDR1 SGDLS and CDR2 YYNGEE. The CDR3 nucleotides are TGTGCCTGCAGCGTAGGGCCAGCTAACTATGGCTACACCTTC. It yields the protein CACSVGPANYGYTF. Drawing the rest from reference TRBV9 and TRBJ1-2, the complete variable domain is DSGVTQTPKHLITATGQRVTLRCSPRSGDLSVYWYQQSLDQGLQFLIQYYNGEERAKGNILERFSAQQFPDLHSELNLSSLELGDSALYFCACSVGPANYGYTFGSGTRLTVV.

The chain joins TRBV5-4 to TRBJ1-1; maybe TRBD1 (5 bases). CDR1 is SGHNT and CDR2 is YYREEE in the germline V gene (reference sequence). V lost 4 bases and J lost 1, with 8 bases in between. The CDR3 is 13 residues long. The CDR3: CASSADRNTEAFF. CDR3 coding DNA: TGTGCCAGCAGCGCCGACAGGAACACTGAAGCTTTCTTT.

The V and J genes are TRBV11-2 and TRBJ2-7, with 10 bases fitting TRBD1. Germline loops: CDR1 SGHAT, CDR2 FQNNGV. Losses at the gene ends were 3 bases for V and 5 bases for J; bases not matched to a gene: 10. There are 16 residues in the CDR3. In nucleotides, the CDR3 is TGTGCCAGCAGCTTGAACCCCGGGACAGGGGCCGACGAGCAGTACTTC. Its translation: CASSLNPGTGADEQYF.